This TCR beta chain was obtained from a study of T cells after somatic rescue of genetic block. V was clipped by 1 base and J by 2 bases, with 9 bases between them. The CDR3 runs 14 residues. Germline V gene lookup returns CDR1 LNHDA and CDR2 SQIVND (reference sequence). The method was immunoSEQ multiplex PCR; TCRdb's version includes in-frame clones alone and lacks a portion of them. The sample includes tens of thousands of clones, about 90% of them seen just once. The TCR sequence derives from a woman between 18 and 29 years old. Sequenced: peripheral blood mononuclear cells (PBMCs). The chain is built from TRBV19 and TRBJ2-7; D is unresolved. The CDR3 loop reads CASSIGPLTYEQYF. The CDR3 DNA reads as TGTGCCAGTAGTATAGGGCCCTTAACCTACGAGCAGTACTTC.